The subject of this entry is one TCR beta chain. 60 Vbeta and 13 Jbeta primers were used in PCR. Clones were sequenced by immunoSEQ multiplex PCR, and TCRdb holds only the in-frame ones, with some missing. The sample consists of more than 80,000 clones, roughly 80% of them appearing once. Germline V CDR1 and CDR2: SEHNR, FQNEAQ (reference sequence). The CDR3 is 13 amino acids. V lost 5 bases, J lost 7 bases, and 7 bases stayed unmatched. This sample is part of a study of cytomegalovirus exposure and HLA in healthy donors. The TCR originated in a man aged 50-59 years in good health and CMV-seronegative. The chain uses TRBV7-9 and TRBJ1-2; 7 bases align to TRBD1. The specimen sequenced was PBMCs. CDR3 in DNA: TGTGCCAGCAGCCCCCAGGGGGGCGGTGGCTACACCTTC. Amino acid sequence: CASSPQGGGGYTF.